This T cell receptor (beta chain) was sequenced for a study of blood T cell repertoires in COVID-19. Study as a whole: Sources were T cells, B-cell-depleted T cells, or PBMCs; the material itself was cDNA or gDNA.

In the source study's methods: Amplifying reference gene primers gave estimates of nucleated cell counts. This table comes from immunoSEQ multiplex PCR, and its TCRdb copy is limited to in-frame clones, with some not included. V, J and clone size were drawn from that table, and D and trimming were deduced from the DNA. The sample contains around 51,000 clones, 90% of which appear only once. The germline V gene has CDR1 LNHDA and CDR2 SQIVND (reference sequence). This CDR3 comprises 15 residues. The junction had 9 bases not matched to a gene; V was cut back by 5 bases and J by 4 bases. The table lists this clone with a count of one.

This clonotype was sampled from an older man with acute or convalescent COVID-19. Input material: peripheral blood. This sequence joins TRBV19 and TRBJ1-2; 8 nucleotides agree with TRBD1. The DNA of the CDR3 is TGTGCCAGTAGTCAAGGACAGGGTAGTATCTATGGCTACACCTTC. This codes for CASSQGQGSIYGYTF.